Listed below are T cell receptor beta chains from one sample, sequenced in a study of T-cell memory formation after mild COVID-19. TCRdb called the 5' RACE reads again in MiXCR, with one record for every CDR3 protein. This sample has approximately 210,000 distinct CDR3 sequences, with about 18% found just once. The sequencing sample was made of PBMCs or a T cell subset sorted from them (not recorded which). Receptor source: an adult woman who had mild COVID-19 (a few samples of this study predate the infection). Cell type and time point are not known. Both conserved end residues are part of each CDR3. D genes are given only for firm matches. Clone size, where shown, is once, few, many, or a class for clones that have expanded.

clone size	V gene	J gene	D gene	CDR3 protein	CDR3 DNA
-	TRBV5-1	TRBJ2-5	TRBD2	CASSEGRGGGTETQYF	TGCGCCAGCTCCGAGGGGCGGGGGGGCGGTACTGAGACCCAGTACTTC
-	TRBV29-1	TRBJ1-2	TRBD1	CSVVGDRGNYGYTF	TGCAGCGTTGTCGGGGACAGGGGCAACTATGGCTACACCTTC
few	TRBV6-5	TRBJ2-7	TRBD2	CASRPPGGPRNEQYF	TGTGCCAGCAGACCTCCGGGAGGGCCTCGCAACGAGCAGTACTTC
many	TRBV5-1	TRBJ2-2	TRBD1	CASSLAGQGIGTGELFF	TGCGCCAGCAGCTTGGCGGGACAGGGGATCGGCACCGGGGAGCTGTTTTTT
few	TRBV18	TRBJ1-1	-	CASSRLRDEKAFF	TGTGCCAGCTCACGGCTCCGGGACGAAAAAGCTTTCTTT
-	TRBV6-1	TRBJ2-2	TRBD1	CAIPGTGGITGELFF	TGTGCCATTCCCGGGACAGGGGGCATCACCGGGGAGCTGTTTTTT
many	TRBV7-9	TRBJ2-4	-	CASSFDNSDIQYF	TGTGCCAGCAGCTTTGACAATTCCGACATTCAGTACTTC
few	TRBV27	TRBJ1-5	-	CASSSRGLSNQPQHF	TGTGCCAGCAGTTCCAGGGGACTTAGCAATCAGCCCCAGCATTTT
few	TRBV20-1	TRBJ1-1	TRBD1	CSARQGGSYPEAFF	TGCAGTGCCCGACAGGGTGGTAGTTATCCTGAAGCTTTCTTT
many	TRBV11-1	TRBJ2-7	TRBD2	CASSRTSSYEQYF	TGTGCCAGCAGTCGGACTAGTAGCTACGAGCAGTACTTC
few	TRBV7-9	TRBJ2-5	-	CASSPRRAYGKETQYF	TGTGCCAGCAGCCCTAGGAGGGCATATGGGAAAGAGACCCAGTACTTC
-	TRBV5-1	TRBJ1-1	-	CASSFRSMNTEAFF	TGCGCCAGCAGCTTCCGTAGTATGAACACTGAAGCTTTCTTT
-	TRBV7-9	TRBJ2-2	-	CASSLANGELFF	TGTGCCAGCAGCTTAGCCAACGGGGAGCTGTTTTTT
-	TRBV5-1	TRBJ2-7	TRBD2	CASSPLANSYEQYF	TGCGCCAGCAGCCCACTAGCGAACTCCTACGAGCAGTACTTC
-	TRBV7-9	TRBJ2-3	TRBD1	CASSLGTGATDTQYF	TGTGCCAGCAGCTTAGGGACAGGGGCCACAGATACGCAGTATTTT
few	TRBV6-1	TRBJ2-2	-	CASRGLANTGELFF	TGTGCCAGCAGGGGGCTCGCGAACACCGGGGAGCTGTTTTTT
few	TRBV24-1	TRBJ2-3	TRBD1	CATSDRGTGGADTQYF	TGTGCCACCAGTGATCGCGGGACAGGGGGCGCAGATACGCAGTATTTT
-	TRBV5-1	TRBJ1-4	-	CASSLRGTSEKLFF	TGCGCCAGCAGCTTGAGGGGGACGTCAGAAAAACTGTTTTTT
many	TRBV24-1	TRBJ2-5	-	CATSAPGRQETQYF	TGTGCCACCAGTGCCCCAGGGAGACAAGAGACCCAGTACTTC
few	TRBV20-1	TRBJ2-7	-	CSARDGQKASYEQYF	TGCAGTGCTAGAGATGGGCAGAAGGCCTCCTACGAGCAGTACTTC
few	TRBV30	TRBJ1-2	-	CAYRGFVGYTF	TGTGCCTACCGAGGGTTTGTTGGCTACACCTTC
-	TRBV5-1	TRBJ2-1	TRBD2	CASSSSGSGNEQFF	TGCGCCAGCAGCTCCAGCGGGAGCGGCAATGAGCAGTTCTTC
few	TRBV15	TRBJ1-1	TRBD1	CATRGRGGNTEAFF	TGTGCCACCAGGGGACGAGGGGGCAACACTGAAGCTTTCTTT
-	TRBV6-2/TRBV6-3	TRBJ2-7	TRBD1	CASSPSTGYYEQYF	TGTGCCAGCAGTCCATCGACAGGGTACTACGAGCAGTACTTC
many	TRBV25-1	TRBJ1-2	TRBD1	CASSDDSQGARGYTF	TGTGCCAGCAGTGACGACTCTCAGGGGGCGCGGGGCTACACCTTC
-	TRBV19	TRBJ2-2	-	CASSEQGFTGELFF	TGTGCCAGTAGTGAACAGGGTTTCACCGGGGAGCTGTTTTTT
-	TRBV20-1	TRBJ2-7	-	CSAAAGSGYEQYF	TGCAGTGCCGCCGCCGGGTCGGGCTACGAGCAGTACTTC
-	TRBV11-2	TRBJ2-7	-	CASRSLGMIGTGTYEQYF	TGTGCCAGCAGGTCTTTGGGTATGATAGGGACTGGCACCTACGAGCAGTACTTC
-	TRBV6-2/TRBV6-3	TRBJ2-1	TRBD2	CASSPPSRTSGRANEQFF	TGTGCCAGCAGTCCCCCGTCCCGGACTAGCGGGAGGGCCAATGAGCAGTTCTTC
few	TRBV5-1	TRBJ2-7	-	CASSLDSRQETYEQYF	TGCGCCAGCAGCTTGGATAGCCGGCAGGAGACCTACGAGCAGTACTTC
few	TRBV9	TRBJ1-1	TRBD1	CASSVLHTGETEAFF	TGTGCCAGCAGCGTACTTCATACAGGGGAGACTGAAGCTTTCTTT
few	TRBV12-3/TRBV12-4	TRBJ1-1	-	CASSSWGEAFF	TGTGCCAGCAGTTCTTGGGGTGAAGCTTTCTTT
-	TRBV20-1	TRBJ1-5	-	CSALPGHSVDQPQHF	TGCAGTGCTTTACCGGGACACTCCGTGGATCAGCCCCAGCATTTT
few	TRBV5-1	TRBJ2-7	TRBD1	CASSLEGTGGHEQYF	TGCGCCAGCAGCTTGGAGGGGACAGGGGGCCACGAGCAGTACTTC
-	TRBV7-3	TRBJ2-5	TRBD2	CASSGGGAEETQYF	TGTGCCAGCTCTGGGGGAGGGGCGGAAGAGACCCAGTACTTC